This T cell receptor (beta chain) is drawn from a study of beta chain features in type 1 diabetes. Germline loops: CDR1 SGHVS, CDR2 FNYEAQ. The germline V and J ends were trimmed by 5 bases and 7 bases, with 18 bases remaining between them. The CDR3 runs 14 residues. Study findings and constraints: Shortening that was moderate but significant affected the TCRB CDR3s of Type 1 diabetes patients in all four CD4+ subsets. More deletions and fewer insertions at VDJ junctions were seen in type 1 diabetes patients. No resolution was reached here on whether HLA type influences TCRB rearrangement.

In its sample, this clone was seen a few times. As yet, its antigen is unknown. Sequencing targeted expressed TCRB transcripts, as all isolated RNA had been reverse transcribed. Generated by immunoSEQ multiplex PCR, the TCRdb table keeps only in-frame clones and is missing some. The sample holds 250,000 to 300,000 clones, approximately 25% seen once. The sequenced sample was naive CD4+ T cells from blood. This clonotype was sampled from a woman in her 30s with type 1 diabetes. This sequence joins TRBV7-6 and TRBJ2-7; tentatively, D is TRBD2 (7 bases). The CDR3: CASSVRGGSREQYF. In DNA form, the CDR3 reads TGTGCCAGCAGCGTAAGGGGGGGGTCGAGGGAGCAGTACTTC.